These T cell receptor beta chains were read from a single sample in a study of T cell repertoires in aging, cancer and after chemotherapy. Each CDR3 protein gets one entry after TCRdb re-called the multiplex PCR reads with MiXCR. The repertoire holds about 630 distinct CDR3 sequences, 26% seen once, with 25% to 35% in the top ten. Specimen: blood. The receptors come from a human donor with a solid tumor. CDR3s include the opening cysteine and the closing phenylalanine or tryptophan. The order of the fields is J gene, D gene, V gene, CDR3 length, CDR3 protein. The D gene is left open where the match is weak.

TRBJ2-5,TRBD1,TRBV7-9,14,CASSLQTGEETQYF
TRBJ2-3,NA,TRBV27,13,CASKLSGTDTQYF
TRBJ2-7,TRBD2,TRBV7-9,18,CASSRLAGGRGGSYDQYF
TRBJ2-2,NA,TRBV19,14,CASTPFGMAGELFF
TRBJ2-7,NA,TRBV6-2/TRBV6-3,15,CASSYSTQGSYEQYF
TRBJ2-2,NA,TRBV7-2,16,CASSRDSSVSTGELFF
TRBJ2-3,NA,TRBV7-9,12,CASSRGEDTQYF
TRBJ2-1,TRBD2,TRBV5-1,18,CASRQLTGTSGRFNEQFF
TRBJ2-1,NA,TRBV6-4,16,CASSDSGGSSYNEQFF
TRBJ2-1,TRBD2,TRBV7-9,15,CASSIGTSGRRRQFF
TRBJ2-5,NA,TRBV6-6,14,CASSYDAAQETQYF
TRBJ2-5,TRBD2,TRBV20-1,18,CSARDEIAGDIHQETQYF
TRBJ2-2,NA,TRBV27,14,CASSLAWGTGELFF
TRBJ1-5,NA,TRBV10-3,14,CAISAAGSNQPQHF
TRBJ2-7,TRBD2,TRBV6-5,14,CASSPGTTQYEQYF
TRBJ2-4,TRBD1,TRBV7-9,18,CASSLVGTGDLAKNIQYF
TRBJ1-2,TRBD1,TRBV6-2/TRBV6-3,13,CASSHGQGYGYTF
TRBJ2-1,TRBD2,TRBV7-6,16,CASSSGTSGRTNEQFF
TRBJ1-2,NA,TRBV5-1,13,CASSPPLEGGYTF
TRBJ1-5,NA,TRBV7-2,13,CASSLISGQPQHF
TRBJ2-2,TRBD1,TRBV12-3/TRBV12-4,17,CASTPSGQGNNTGELFF
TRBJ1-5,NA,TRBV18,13,CASSPDQVQPQHF
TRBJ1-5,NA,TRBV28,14,CASIYSKGNQPQHF
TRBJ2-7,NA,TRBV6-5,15,CASSYSSGNPWEQYF
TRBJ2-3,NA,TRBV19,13,CASSIAITDTQYF
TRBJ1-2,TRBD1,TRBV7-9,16,CASSRQGTGSNYGYTF
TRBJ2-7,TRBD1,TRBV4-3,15,CASSQGTGGWYEQYF
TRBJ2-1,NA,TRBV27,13,CASSLRAGNEQFF
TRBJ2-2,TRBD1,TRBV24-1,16,CATSESGTGHTGELFF
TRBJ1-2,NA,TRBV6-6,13,CASSYSPRYGYTF
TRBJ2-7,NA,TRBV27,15,CASSFAQGPVNEQYF
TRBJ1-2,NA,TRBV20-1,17,CSDRDSAGGTGNYGYTF
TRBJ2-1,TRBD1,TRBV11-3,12,CASSSTGLEQFF
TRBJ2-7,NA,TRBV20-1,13,CSAVRSSLDEQYF
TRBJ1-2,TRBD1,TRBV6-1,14,CASNRDRVWGGYTF
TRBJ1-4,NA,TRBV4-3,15,CASSQNRDGVEKLFF
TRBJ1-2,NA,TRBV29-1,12,CSVENTVSGYTF
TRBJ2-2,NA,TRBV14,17,CASSQDSFGGNTGELFF
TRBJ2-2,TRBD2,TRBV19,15,CASSIVALAAGELFF
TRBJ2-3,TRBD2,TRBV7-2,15,CASTYSGGVTDTQYF
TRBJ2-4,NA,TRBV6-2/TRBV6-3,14,CASSLDSAKNIQYF
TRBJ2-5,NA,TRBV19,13,CASSSSLSETQYF
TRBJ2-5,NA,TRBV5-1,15,CASSLTGLPQETQYF
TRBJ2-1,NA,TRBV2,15,CASSGVLSSYNEQFF
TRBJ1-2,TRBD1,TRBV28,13,CASRSHRGYGYTF
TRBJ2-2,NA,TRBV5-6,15,CASSLVQGDTGELFF
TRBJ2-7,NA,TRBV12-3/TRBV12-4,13,CASSLGPAYEQYF
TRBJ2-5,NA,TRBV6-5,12,CASSYSPETQYF
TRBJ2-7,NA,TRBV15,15,CATSSITRTRDEQYF
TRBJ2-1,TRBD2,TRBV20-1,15,CSAGLAGGSYNEQFF
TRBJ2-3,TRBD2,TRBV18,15,CASSPELAGTDTQYF
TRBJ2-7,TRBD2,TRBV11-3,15,CASSLSSGTQYEQYF
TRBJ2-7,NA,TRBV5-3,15,CARSFMGGDHGEQYF
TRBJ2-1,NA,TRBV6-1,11,CASSPQNEQFF
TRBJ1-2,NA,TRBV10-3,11,CAISGGGGYTF
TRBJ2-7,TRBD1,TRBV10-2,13,CASSGQGSYEQYF
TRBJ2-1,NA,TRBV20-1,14,CSARDVRGNNEQFF
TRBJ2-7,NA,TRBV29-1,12,CSVSPSAYEKYF